These T cell receptor beta chains were read from a single sample in a study of cytomegalovirus exposure and HLA in healthy donors. Profiling relied on immunoSEQ multiplex PCR, and the TCRdb table lists in-frame clones only, not all of them. The sample lists about 98,000 clones, roughly 83% occurring once. Sequencing was performed on PBMCs. The receptors here all came from a middle-aged man in good health and CMV-seronegative. CDR3s include the opening cysteine and the closing phenylalanine or tryptophan. Each record gives: clone size, J gene, V gene, D gene, CDR3 protein, CDR3 DNA. D genes are given only for firm matches. Clone sizes are given selectively: once, few, many, or a class where the clone is expanded.

-,TRBJ2-7,TRBV5-6,TRBD1,CASSLVQGTEVSEQYF,TGTGCCAGCAGCTTGGTCCAGGGGACAGAGGTTTCGGAGCAGTACTTC
-,TRBJ2-7,TRBV19,-,CASRQGWEQYF,TGTGCCAGTAGACAGGGCTGGGAGCAGTACTTC
-,TRBJ1-4,TRBV5-1,TRBD1,CASRAGTGAEKLFF,TGCGCCAGCAGGGCCGGGACAGGGGCTGAAAAACTGTTTTTT
few,TRBJ1-2,TRBV6-1,-,CASQLGNREYGYTF,TGTGCCAGTCAGTTGGGCAACAGGGAATATGGCTACACCTTC
-,TRBJ1-1,TRBV21-1,-,CAEPEGIWTEAFF,TGTGCCGAACCCGAGGGTATCTGGACTGAAGCTTTCTTT
-,TRBJ1-2,TRBV2,TRBD1,CASSEAGQEPSYGYTF,TGTGCCAGCAGTGAGGCGGGACAGGAGCCCAGTTACGGCTACACCTTC
-,TRBJ2-7,TRBV7-2,-,CASSPQGGNYEQHF,TGTGCCAGCAGCCCCCAAGGAGGCAACTACGAGCAGCACTTC
-,TRBJ2-6,TRBV27,TRBD1,CASSSPGQGNVGANVLTF,TGTGCCAGCAGTTCGCCGGGACAGGGTAATGTTGGGGCCAACGTCCTGACTTTC
once,TRBJ1-2,TRBV11-1,-,CASTGGKGSGYTF,TGTGCCAGCACCGGGGGAAAGGGGAGCGGCTACACCTTC
-,TRBJ1-1,TRBV9,-,CASSVGWGRTEAFF,TGTGCCAGCAGCGTAGGGTGGGGGCGCACTGAAGCTTTCTTT
-,TRBJ1-1,TRBV5-1,TRBD1,CASSLGTGPEAFF,TGCGCCAGCAGCTTGGGGACAGGCCCTGAAGCTTTCTTT
-,TRBJ1-5,TRBV5-8,TRBD1,CASSFHRTGEDFQPQHF,TGTGCCAGCAGCTTTCATCGGACAGGGGAGGATTTTCAGCCCCAGCATTTT
-,TRBJ2-5,TRBV10-3,TRBD2,CAISGLAGGEETQYF,TGTGCCATCAGTGGGCTAGCGGGGGGAGAAGAGACCCAGTACTTC
-,TRBJ1-3,TRBV5-3,-,CARSLSPRDTIYF,TGTGCCAGAAGCTTGAGTCCGAGAGACACCATATATTTT
-,TRBJ1-5,TRBV27,-,CASSRSRNQPQHF,TGTGCCAGCAGCCGGTCGAGAAATCAGCCCCAGCATTTT
-,TRBJ2-7,TRBV19,TRBD2,CASSIDRTSGGPEQYF,TGTGCCAGTAGTATCGACAGGACTAGCGGGGGGCCCGAGCAGTACTTC
-,TRBJ2-2,TRBV2,TRBD1,CASSENRGTGELFF,TGTGCCAGCAGTGAAAACAGGGGAACCGGGGAGCTGTTTTTT
-,TRBJ2-1,TRBV29-1,-,CSAEAYNEQFF,TGCAGCGCAGAGGCCTACAATGAGCAGTTCTTC
-,TRBJ1-5,TRBV4-1,TRBD1,CATTDQTGSNQPQHF,TGCGCCACTACGGATCAGACAGGGTCCAATCAGCCCCAGCATTTT
-,TRBJ1-4,TRBV6-6,-,CASTPPGGLEKLFF,TGTGCCAGCACCCCACCGGGGGGGCTTGAAAAACTGTTTTTT
once,TRBJ2-5,TRBV6-5,TRBD1,CASRVPGQGSETQYF,TGTGCCAGCAGGGTACCGGGACAGGGATCCGAGACCCAGTACTTC
-,TRBJ2-1,TRBV6-5,-,CASSYSVLGSYNEQFF,TGTGCCAGCAGTTACTCCGTCCTCGGGAGTTACAATGAGCAGTTCTTC
-,TRBJ2-5,TRBV5-8,-,CASSPRLGGIGETQYF,TGTGCCAGCAGCCCCCGTTTAGGAGGCATCGGTGAGACCCAGTACTTC
-,TRBJ2-1,TRBV11-3,TRBD2,CASSLGLAGGYNEQFF,TGTGCCAGCAGCTTAGGACTAGCGGGGGGGTACAATGAGCAGTTCTTC
-,TRBJ1-1,TRBV7-9,-,CASSPQPQTDTEAFF,TGTGCCAGCAGCCCCCAACCCCAAACGGACACTGAAGCTTTCTTT
-,TRBJ1-6,TRBV7-2,-,CASSPHRVKNSPLHF,TGTGCCAGCAGCCCGCACAGGGTTAAGAATTCACCCCTCCACTTT
once,TRBJ1-1,TRBV19,TRBD1,CASRRTGVEAFF,TGTGCCAGTAGGAGGACAGGTGTTGAAGCTTTCTTT
few,TRBJ2-3,TRBV5-1,TRBD2,CASSFRLAGATDTQYF,TGCGCCAGCAGCTTTAGGCTAGCGGGGGCCACAGATACGCAGTATTTT
-,TRBJ1-1,TRBV6-1,-,CASSPWRGMNTEAFF,TGTGCCAGCAGCCCCTGGAGGGGCATGAACACTGAAGCTTTCTTT
few,TRBJ1-5,TRBV9,TRBD1,CASSVGTGGNQPQHF,TGTGCCAGCAGCGTAGGGACAGGGGGCAATCAGCCCCAGCATTTT
-,TRBJ1-4,TRBV7-8,-,CASSAESGGFEKLFF,TGTGCCAGCAGCGCAGAAAGCGGGGGCTTTGAAAAACTGTTTTTT
-,TRBJ2-1,TRBV19,-,CASSASNPGYNEQFF,TGTGCCAGTAGTGCCTCAAACCCAGGGTACAATGAGCAGTTCTTC
-,TRBJ1-2,TRBV29-1,-,CSVEEWQGSYGYTF,TGCAGCGTTGAAGAGTGGCAGGGGTCCTATGGCTACACCTTC
-,TRBJ1-1,TRBV7-7,-,CASSLRGNTEAFF,TGTGCTAGCAGCTTAAGGGGGAACACTGAAGCTTTCTTT
-,TRBJ2-3,TRBV11-2,TRBD2,CASSKTSGGSPDTQYF,TGTGCCAGCAGCAAGACTAGCGGGGGATCTCCGGATACGCAGTATTTT
few,TRBJ1-3,TRBV7-8,TRBD1,CASSTYRGASGNTIYF,TGTGCCAGCAGCACGTACAGGGGGGCCTCTGGAAACACCATATATTTT
-,TRBJ2-1,TRBV4-3,-,CASSPQLIAGEQFF,TGCGCCAGCAGCCCCCAATTAATAGCTGGTGAGCAGTTCTTC
-,TRBJ2-7,TRBV6-5,-,CASSRLGGRYEQYF,TGTGCCAGCAGTCGTCTGGGGGGAAGGTATGAGCAGTACTTC
-,TRBJ1-4,TRBV6-1,TRBD1,CASSEDPGTGREKLFF,TGTGCCAGCAGTGAAGACCCCGGGACAGGGCGTGAAAAACTGTTTTTT
-,TRBJ1-1,TRBV19,TRBD1,CASSLRGPGQGNTEAFF,TGTGCCAGTAGCCTCCGTGGTCCGGGACAGGGGAACACTGAAGCTTTCTTT
-,TRBJ2-5,TRBV5-6,-,CASTNDYGGETQYF,TGTGCCAGCACCAACGACTACGGTGGGGAGACCCAGTACTTC
-,TRBJ1-3,TRBV15,-,CATSRDRSGNTIYF,TGTGCCACCAGCAGAGACCGGTCTGGAAACACCATATATTTT
-,TRBJ1-2,TRBV7-3,-,CASSPDSNYGYTF,TGTGCCAGCAGCCCGGACAGTAACTATGGCTACACCTTC
-,TRBJ2-5,TRBV7-9,TRBD2,CASSVSGGWETQYF,TGTGCCAGCAGCGTTAGCGGGGGGTGGGAGACCCAGTACTTC
few,TRBJ1-1,TRBV10-1,TRBD1,CASSRGLDTEAFF,TGCGCCAGCAGCAGGGGGCTGGACACTGAAGCTTTCTTT